Listed below are T cell receptor beta chains from one sample, sequenced in a study of blood T cell repertoires in COVID-19. Assay used: immunoSEQ multiplex PCR; TCRdb lists only in-frame clones, some missing. The table has 150,000 to 200,000 clones, around 76% seen once. The sample was PBMCs or T cells enriched from blood (not recorded which). These receptors were obtained from a woman in her forties or fifties with acute COVID-19. Both conserved end residues are part of each CDR3. The D gene is left open where the match is weak.

V,D,J,CDR3
TRBV7-2,.,TRBJ1-4,CASSLVSGLGTNEKLFF
TRBV30,.,TRBJ1-1,CAWKARRNTEAFF
TRBV24-1,.,TRBJ2-3,CATSPGEASADTQYF
TRBV6-5,.,TRBJ1-5,CASSLVEDPNQPQHF
TRBV20-1,TRBD1,TRBJ1-5,CSASSSGQGHQPQHF
TRBV7-7,TRBD2,TRBJ2-1,CASSLGVSGYNEQFF
TRBV11-2,.,TRBJ1-4,CASSRNEKLFF
TRBV18,TRBD1,TRBJ2-6,CASSPGQGFDSGANVLTF
TRBV7-2,TRBD2,TRBJ2-1,CASSLEGLAGNEQFF
TRBV7-2,.,TRBJ2-5,CASSLSGAGETQYF
TRBV7-3,TRBD1,TRBJ2-3,CASSWGQGTDTQYF